A single sample gave rise to the 3 T cell receptor beta chains below, sequenced in a study of graft-versus-host responses after intestinal transplantation. This table comes from immunoSEQ multiplex PCR, and its TCRdb copy is limited to in-frame clones, with some not included. The sample holds about 97,000 clones, approximately 92% seen once. The source material was PBMCs, sampled roughly 68 weeks after intestinal transplant. The origin of the receptors is a human patient who received an intestinal transplant, so some T cells may come from the graft donor.

CDR3 amino acids: CSVDGGQGADTQYF. CDR3 sequence (DNA): TGCAGCGTTGACGGAGGACAGGGGGCGGATACGCAGTATTTT. V usage is TRBV29-1 and J usage is TRBJ2-3; 11 bases align to TRBD1. The V gene's germline CDR1 is SQVTM and CDR2 ANQGSEA. V lost 3 bases to trimming and J lost 6 bases; unmatched junction nucleotides: 5. The CDR3 has 14 amino acids.

This chain uses TRBV13 with TRBJ2-7; 8 positions agree with TRBD1. Trimming removed 3 bases from V and 2 bases from J; junction bases left unmatched: 9. The CDR3 is 16 residues long. Germline V gene sequence: CDR1 PRHDT, CDR2 FYEKMQ (reference sequence). CDR3 sequence: CASSLAGGQVTYEQYF. The CDR3 nucleotides read TGTGCCAGCAGCTTGGCAGGGGGACAGGTGACCTACGAGCAGTACTTC.

The CDR3 sequence: CASSPNSKGGYTF. The CDR3 nucleotides are TGTGCCAGCAGCCCTAATTCAAAGGGTGGCTACACCTTC. The chain joins TRBV7-3 to TRBJ1-2, with D unresolved. Germline values: CDR1 SGHTA, CDR2 FQGTGA. Trimming removed 5 bases from V and 7 bases from J, with 14 bases in between. This CDR3 has 13 residues. The full variable domain, with the rest looked up from reference TRBV7-3 and TRBJ1-2, is GAGVSQTPSNKVTEKGKYVELRCDPISGHTALYWYRQSLGQGPEFLIYFQGTGAADDSGLPNDRFFAVRPEGSVSTLKIQRTERGDSAVYLCASSPNSKGGYTFGSGTRLTVV.